This T cell receptor (beta chain) was sequenced in a study of control samples from healthy donors and cancer patients. The germline V gene has CDR1 MNHNS and CDR2 SASEGT. The V end was cut by 3 bases, the J end by 4 bases, with 15 bases between. This CDR3 region has 15 residues. Using immunoSEQ multiplex PCR, the repertoire was profiled, and TCRdb retains in-frame clones only, with some absent. The table shows just over 50,000 clones, with roughly 90% occurring only once. This TCR was sampled from a man aged 50-60 years with head and neck cancer. V gene TRBV6-1 combines with J gene TRBJ1-1; D unclear. The sequenced sample consisted of PBMCs. The CDR3 DNA follows: TGTGCCAGCAGTGATCTTTTGGGCACGGGCACTGAAGCTTTCTTT. It is translated as CASSDLLGTGTEAFF.